The sequence of this T cell receptor (beta chain) was determined in a study of blood T cell repertoires in COVID-19. Background on the study: Samples of COVID-19 (acute and convalescent) were obtained from the United States, Italy and Spain.

Participants, 18 to 89 years old, spanned some 23 US areas. This CDR3 has 13 amino acids. CDR1 SNHLY and CDR2 FYNNEI come from the germline V gene. V was cut by 6 bases and J by 2 bases, with 10 bases left in between. Original methodology: The assay estimated nucleated cells by amplifying reference gene primers. The method was immunoSEQ multiplex PCR; TCRdb's version includes in-frame clones alone and lacks a portion of them. The DNA was the basis for D and trimming; V, J and clone size are from that table. The top ten clones hold 3% to 4.5% of a sample with roughly 240,000 clones, 83% of them seen once.

Sequencing used PBMCs or T cells enriched from blood (not recorded which). The chain joins TRBV2 to TRBJ1-2; D unresolved. The receptor was derived from a woman aged 40 to 50 who had been exposed to COVID-19. This CDR3 is CASRVARNYGYTF. CDR3 bases: TGTGCCAGCAGGGTCGCTAGGAACTATGGCTACACCTTC.